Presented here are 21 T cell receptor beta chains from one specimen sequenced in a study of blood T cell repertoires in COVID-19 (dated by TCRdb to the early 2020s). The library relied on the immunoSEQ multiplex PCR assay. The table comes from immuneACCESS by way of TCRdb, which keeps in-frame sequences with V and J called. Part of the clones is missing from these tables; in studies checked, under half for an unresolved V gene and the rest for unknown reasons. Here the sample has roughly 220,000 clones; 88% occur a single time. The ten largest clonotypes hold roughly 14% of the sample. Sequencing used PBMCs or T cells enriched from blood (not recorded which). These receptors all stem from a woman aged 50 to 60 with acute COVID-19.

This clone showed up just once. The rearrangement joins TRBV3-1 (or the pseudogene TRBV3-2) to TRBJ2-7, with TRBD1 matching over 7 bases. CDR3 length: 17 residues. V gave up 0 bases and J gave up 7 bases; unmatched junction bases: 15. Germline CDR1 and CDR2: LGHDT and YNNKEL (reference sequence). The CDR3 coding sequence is TGTGCCAGCAGCCAAGATCATAGTGACAGGGAAGCTAGGGAGCAGTACTTC. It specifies CASSQDHSDREAREQYF.

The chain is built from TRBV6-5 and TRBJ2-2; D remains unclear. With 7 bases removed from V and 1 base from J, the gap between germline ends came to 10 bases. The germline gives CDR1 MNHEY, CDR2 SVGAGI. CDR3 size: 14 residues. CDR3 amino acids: CASIGQWNTGELFF. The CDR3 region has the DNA TGTGCCAGCATTGGGCAGTGGAACACCGGGGAGCTGTTTTTT.

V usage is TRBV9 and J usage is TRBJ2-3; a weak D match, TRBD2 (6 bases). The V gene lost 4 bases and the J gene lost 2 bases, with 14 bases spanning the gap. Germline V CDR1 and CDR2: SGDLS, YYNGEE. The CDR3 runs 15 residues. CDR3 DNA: TGTGCCAGCAGCCCCCAGGGACTCCCCACAGATACGCAGTATTTT. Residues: CASSPQGLPTDTQYF.

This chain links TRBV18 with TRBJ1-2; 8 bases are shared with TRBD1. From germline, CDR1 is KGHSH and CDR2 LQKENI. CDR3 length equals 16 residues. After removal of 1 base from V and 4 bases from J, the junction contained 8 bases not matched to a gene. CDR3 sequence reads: CASSPRTTGDFYGYTF. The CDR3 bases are TGTGCCAGCTCACCACGGACGACAGGGGATTTCTATGGCTACACCTTC.

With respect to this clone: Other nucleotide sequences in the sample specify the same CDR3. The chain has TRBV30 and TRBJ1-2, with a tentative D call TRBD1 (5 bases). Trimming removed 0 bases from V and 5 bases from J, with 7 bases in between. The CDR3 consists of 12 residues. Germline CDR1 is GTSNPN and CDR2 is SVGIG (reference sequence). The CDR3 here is CAWSVSGYGYTF. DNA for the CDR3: TGTGCCTGGAGTGTATCAGGGTATGGCTACACCTTC.

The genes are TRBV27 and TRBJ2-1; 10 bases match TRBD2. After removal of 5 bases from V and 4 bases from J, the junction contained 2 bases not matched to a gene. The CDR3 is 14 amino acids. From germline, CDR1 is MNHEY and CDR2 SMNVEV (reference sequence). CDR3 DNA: TGTGCCAGCAGTAGGACTAGCGGTTACAATGAGCAGTTCTTC. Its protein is CASSRTSGYNEQFF.

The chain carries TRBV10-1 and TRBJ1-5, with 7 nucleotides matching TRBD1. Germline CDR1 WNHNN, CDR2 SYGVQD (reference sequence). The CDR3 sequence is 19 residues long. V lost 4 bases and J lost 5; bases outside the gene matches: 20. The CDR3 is CASSGGPYNRGIGDQPQHF. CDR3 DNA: TGCGCCAGCAGTGGAGGACCTTATAACAGGGGAATTGGGGATCAGCCCCAGCATTTT.

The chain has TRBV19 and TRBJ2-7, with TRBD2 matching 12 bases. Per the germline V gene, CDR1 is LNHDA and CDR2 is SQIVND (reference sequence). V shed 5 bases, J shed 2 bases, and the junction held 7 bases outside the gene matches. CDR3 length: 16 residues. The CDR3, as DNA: TGTGCCAGTAGTCTCGGGACTAGCGGGTCCCCCTACGAGCAGTACTTC. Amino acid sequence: CASSLGTSGSPYEQYF.

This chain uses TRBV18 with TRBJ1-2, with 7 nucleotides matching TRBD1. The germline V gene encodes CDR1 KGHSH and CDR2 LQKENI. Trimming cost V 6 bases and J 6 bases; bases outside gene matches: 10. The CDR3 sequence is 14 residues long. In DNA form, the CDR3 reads TGTGCCAGCTCGGGGGACAGCGGTGGGAATGGCTACACCTTC. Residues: CASSGDSGGNGYTF.

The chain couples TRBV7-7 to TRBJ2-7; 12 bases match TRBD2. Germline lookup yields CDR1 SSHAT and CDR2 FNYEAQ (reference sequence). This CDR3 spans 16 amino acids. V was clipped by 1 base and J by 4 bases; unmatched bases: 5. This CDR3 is CASSLGLAGEGYEQYF. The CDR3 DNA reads TGTGCCAGCAGCTTAGGACTAGCGGGAGAAGGGTACGAGCAGTACTTC.

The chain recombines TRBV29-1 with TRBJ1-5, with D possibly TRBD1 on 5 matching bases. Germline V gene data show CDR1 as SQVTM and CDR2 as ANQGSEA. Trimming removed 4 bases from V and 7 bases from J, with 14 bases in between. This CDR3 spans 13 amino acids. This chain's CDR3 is CSVVWGVGQPQHF. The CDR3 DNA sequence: TGCAGCGTTGTATGGGGGGTAGGGCAGCCCCAGCATTTT.

Here the CDR3 DNA reads TGCGCCAGCAGCTTGGTGGCTAGCGGTCCCTACGAGCAGTACTTC. Protein product: CASSLVASGPYEQYF. The J gene is TRBJ2-7, the V gene TRBV5-1; 7 positions match TRBD2. V lost 0 bases, J lost 2 bases, and 5 bases stayed unmatched. This CDR3 spans 15 amino acids. Germline CDR1 SGHRS, CDR2 YFSETQ. Complete variable domain (other parts from reference TRBV5-1 and TRBJ2-7): KAGVTQTPRYLIKTRGQQVTLSCSPISGHRSVSWYQQTPGQGLQFLFEYFSETQRNKGNFPGRFSGRQFSNSRSEMNVSTLELGDSALYLCASSLVASGPYEQYFGPGTRLTVT.

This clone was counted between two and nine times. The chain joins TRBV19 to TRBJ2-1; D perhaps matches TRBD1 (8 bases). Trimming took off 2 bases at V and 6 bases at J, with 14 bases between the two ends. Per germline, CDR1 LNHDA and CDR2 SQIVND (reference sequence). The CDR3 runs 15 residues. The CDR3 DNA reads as TGTGCCAGTAGTATATCCCACAGGGGGGGCAATGAGCAGTTCTTC. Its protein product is CASSISHRGGNEQFF.

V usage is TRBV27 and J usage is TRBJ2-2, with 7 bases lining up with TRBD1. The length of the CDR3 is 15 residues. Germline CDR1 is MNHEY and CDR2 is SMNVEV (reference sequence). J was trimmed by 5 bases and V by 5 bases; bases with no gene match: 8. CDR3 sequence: CASSVQGVGTGELFF. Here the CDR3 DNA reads TGTGCCAGCAGTGTGCAGGGGGTTGGGACCGGGGAGCTGTTTTTT.

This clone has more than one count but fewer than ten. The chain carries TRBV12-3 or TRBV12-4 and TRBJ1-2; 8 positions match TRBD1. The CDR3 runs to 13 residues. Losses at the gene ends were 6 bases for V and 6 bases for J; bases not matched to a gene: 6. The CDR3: CASRTDREDGYTF. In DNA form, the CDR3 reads TGTGCCAGCAGAACGGACAGGGAAGATGGCTACACCTTC.

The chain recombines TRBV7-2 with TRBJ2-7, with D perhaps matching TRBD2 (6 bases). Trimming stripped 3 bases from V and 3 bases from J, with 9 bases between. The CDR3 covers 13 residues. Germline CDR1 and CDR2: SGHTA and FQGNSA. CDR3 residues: CASSFTEGYEQYF. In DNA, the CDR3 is TGTGCCAGCAGCTTTACGGAGGGCTACGAGCAGTACTTC.

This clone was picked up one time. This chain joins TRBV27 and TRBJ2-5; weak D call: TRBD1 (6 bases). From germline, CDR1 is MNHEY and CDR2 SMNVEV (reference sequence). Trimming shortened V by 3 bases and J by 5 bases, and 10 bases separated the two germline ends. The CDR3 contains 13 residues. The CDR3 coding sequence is TGTGCCAGCAGTTTTGCAGGGGAGGAGACCCAGTACTTC. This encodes CASSFAGEETQYF.

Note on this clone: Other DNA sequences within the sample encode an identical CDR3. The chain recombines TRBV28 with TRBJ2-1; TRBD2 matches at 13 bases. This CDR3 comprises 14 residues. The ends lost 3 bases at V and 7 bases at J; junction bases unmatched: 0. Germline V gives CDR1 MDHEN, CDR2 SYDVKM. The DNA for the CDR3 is TGTGCCAGCAGTTTGGGACTAGCGGGGAATGAGCAGTTCTTC. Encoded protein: CASSLGLAGNEQFF.

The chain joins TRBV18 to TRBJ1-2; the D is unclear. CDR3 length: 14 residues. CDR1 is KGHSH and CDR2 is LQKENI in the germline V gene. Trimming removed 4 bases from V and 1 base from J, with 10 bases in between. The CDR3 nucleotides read TGTGCCAGCTCACACGTCGCAGTTAACTATGGCTACACCTTC. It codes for CASSHVAVNYGYTF.

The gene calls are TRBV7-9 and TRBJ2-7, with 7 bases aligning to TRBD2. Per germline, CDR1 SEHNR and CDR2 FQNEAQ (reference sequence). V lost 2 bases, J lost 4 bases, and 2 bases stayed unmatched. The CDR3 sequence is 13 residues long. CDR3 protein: CASSLTAGYEQYF. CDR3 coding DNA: TGTGCCAGCAGCTTAACAGCGGGATACGAGCAGTACTTC.

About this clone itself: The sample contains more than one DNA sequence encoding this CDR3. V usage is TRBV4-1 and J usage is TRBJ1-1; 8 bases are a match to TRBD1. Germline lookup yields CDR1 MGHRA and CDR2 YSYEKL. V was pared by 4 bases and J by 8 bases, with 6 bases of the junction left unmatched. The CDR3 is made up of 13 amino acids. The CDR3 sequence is CASSLRGQGEAFF. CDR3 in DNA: TGCGCCAGCAGCCTACGAGGACAGGGCGAAGCTTTCTTT.